The 24 T cell receptor beta chains below all came from one sample that was sequenced in a study of T cells in narcolepsy. TCRdb's copy holds only in-frame clones and misses some; the assay was immunoSEQ multiplex PCR. In the table there are 30,000 to 40,000 clones, about 85% of which are singletons. Specimen: CD45RA- memory CD4+ T cells from PBMCs. The receptors come from a human donor with narcolepsy.

The rearrangement links TRBV5-1 to TRBJ2-3; unclear D gene. Germline lookup yields CDR1 SGHRS and CDR2 YFSETQ. Between the trimmed V and J ends, which lost 6 bases and 0 bases, there was a span of 5 bases. CDR3 size: 12 residues. This CDR3 is CASKGSTDTQYF. CDR3 DNA: TGCGCCAGCAAAGGGAGCACAGATACGCAGTATTTT. Supplemented by reference TRBV5-1 and TRBJ2-3, the full variable domain reads KAGVTQTPRYLIKTRGQQVTLSCSPISGHRSVSWYQQTPGQGLQFLFEYFSETQRNKGNFPGRFSGRQFSNSRSEMNVSTLELGDSALYLCASKGSTDTQYFGPGTRLTVL.

This rearrangement joins TRBV7-8 to TRBJ2-7; no reliable D call. The ends were cut back, 6 bases at V and 7 bases at J, with 19 bases in the middle. CDR1 is SGHVS, CDR2 FQNEAQ, per germline. The CDR3 loop spans 14 amino acids. CDR3 region: CASSDSKPLGEQYF. The CDR3 nucleotides read TGTGCCAGCAGTGATTCTAAGCCCCTAGGAGAGCAGTACTTC.

This chain joins TRBV21-1 and TRBJ1-1. TRBV21-1 is noted as a pseudogene. The CDR3 has 16 residues. The CDR3 sequence is CASSKTVAIINTEAFF. The CDR3 DNA is TGTGCCAGCAGCAAAACGGTGGCCATAATCAACACTGAAGCTTTCTTT.

J is TRBJ1-5 and V is TRBV7-3; TRBD1 might be the D (5 bases). V lost 5 bases and J 4 bases, leaving 12 bases between the germline ends. Per germline, CDR1 SGHTA and CDR2 FQGTGA. The CDR3 is made up of 14 amino acids. The CDR3 coding sequence is TGTGCCAGCAGCCTAAACGGACAAAATCAGCCCCAGCATTTT. It codes for CASSLNGQNQPQHF.

This sequence joins TRBV2 and TRBJ1-5; D may be TRBD1 (5 bases). The V end lost 8 bases, the J end lost 7 bases, and 15 bases lay between the germline ends. Germline V gives CDR1 SNHLY, CDR2 FYNNEI. This CDR3 comprises 13 residues. The CDR3: CASARGLEQPQHF. CDR3 in DNA: TGTGCCAGCGCAAGGGGTTTGGAGCAGCCCCAGCATTTT. Full variable domain (rest looked up from reference TRBV2 and TRBJ1-5): EPEVTQTPSHQVTQMGQEVILRCVPISNHLYFYWYRQILGQKVEFLVSFYNNEISEKSEIFDDQFSVERPDGSNFTLKIRSTKLEDSAMYFCASARGLEQPQHFGDGTRLSIL.

The chain employs TRBV19 and TRBJ1-5; D is uncertain. CDR1 is LNHDA, CDR2 SQIVND, per germline (reference sequence). The CDR3 totals 16 residues. V was trimmed by 3 bases and J by 3 bases, leaving 15 bases between them. This chain's CDR3 is CASSMIRLLSNQPQHF. DNA for the CDR3: TGTGCCAGTAGTATGATCCGACTGCTCTCCAATCAGCCCCAGCATTTT. Filled out from reference TRBV19 and TRBJ1-5, the complete variable domain reads DGGITQSPKYLFRKEGQNVTLSCEQNLNHDAMYWYRQDPGQGLRLIYYSQIVNDFQKGDIAEGYSVSREKKESFPLTVTSAQKNPTAFYLCASSMIRLLSNQPQHFGDGTRLSIL.

This chain connects TRBV28 to TRBJ2-5; D unresolved. V lost 6 bases, J lost 1 base, and 12 bases lay in between. CDR3 length: 14 amino acids. Per germline, CDR1 MDHEN and CDR2 SYDVKM. Here the CDR3 DNA reads TGTGCCAGCAGAGGACCAGCGTTCCAAGAGACCCAGTACTTC. Translated: CASRGPAFQETQYF.

The chain is built from TRBV9 and TRBJ2-7; D tentatively fits TRBD1 or TRBD2 (6 bases each). The CDR3 has 14 residues. Between the trimmed V and J ends, which lost 0 bases and 2 bases, there was a span of 9 bases. The germline V gene encodes CDR1 SGDLS and CDR2 YYNGEE. The CDR3 nucleotides read TGTGCCAGCAGCGTAGGTGGGGGGCCCTACGAGCAGTACTTC. Its translation: CASSVGGGPYEQYF.

This clone was recorded only once. The chain couples TRBV7-6 to TRBJ2-7; no clear D gene. Trimming left V 0 bases short and J 6 bases short, with 6 bases between. The CDR3 spans 12 residues. Germline-derived CDR1 and CDR2 are SGHVS and FNYEAQ. This CDR3 reads CASSLASGEQYF. CDR3 nucleotides: TGTGCCAGCAGCTTAGCGTCGGGCGAGCAGTACTTC.

V usage is TRBV5-6 and J usage is TRBJ2-3, with 11 bases that match TRBD2. The CDR3 spans 15 residues. J lost 5 bases, V lost 1 base, and 3 bases had no gene match. CDR1 is SGHDT and CDR2 is YYEEEE in the germline V gene. The CDR3 loop reads CASSLNGLAGDTQYF. DNA for the CDR3: TGTGCCAGCAGCTTGAACGGACTAGCGGGAGATACGCAGTATTTT.

The count of this clone is one. This chain uses TRBV6-5 with TRBJ2-5; the match to TRBD1 covers 7 bases. Unmatched junction bases numbered 3, after V lost 5 bases and J lost 3 bases. CDR1 and CDR2 (germline): MNHEY, SVGAGI. The CDR3 covers 13 residues. CDR3 DNA sequence: TGTGCCAGCAGTCGGCAGGGGGAAGAGACCCAGTACTTC. It encodes CASSRQGEETQYF.

The chain couples TRBV6-1 to TRBJ1-1; D call uncertain. Germline-derived CDR1 and CDR2 are MNHNS and SASEGT. CDR3 size: 15 residues. Trimming took 5 bases from V and 2 from J, leaving 15 bases between them. The CDR3 here is CASSRVSQPNTEAFF. CDR3 nucleotides: TGTGCCAGCAGTCGCGTATCACAGCCAAACACTGAAGCTTTCTTT.

The chain has TRBV7-6 and TRBJ2-3; 11 bases map to TRBD2. The germline V gene encodes CDR1 SGHVS and CDR2 FNYEAQ. The CDR3 is made up of 15 amino acids. V trimming: 5 bases; J trimming: 0 bases; junction bases outside the gene matches: 1. CDR3: CASSPSGGSTDTQYF. For the CDR3, the DNA is TGTGCCAGCAGCCCTAGCGGGGGGAGCACAGATACGCAGTATTTT.

The chain uses TRBV6-6 and TRBJ1-5; a weak D match, TRBD1 (5 bases). The V and J ends lost 5 bases and 2 bases respectively, with 16 bases between them. Germline V gives CDR1 MNHNY, CDR2 SVGAGI (reference sequence). This CDR3 spans 16 amino acids. The CDR3 protein is CASSPRGVFGNQPQHF. DNA for the CDR3: TGTGCCAGCAGTCCTAGAGGGGTCTTCGGCAATCAGCCCCAGCATTTT.

This clone has just one count. The CDR3 sequence is CASSSGGNQETQYF. CDR3 sequence (DNA): TGCGCCAGCAGTAGCGGGGGGAATCAAGAGACCCAGTACTTC. The genes are TRBV5-1 and TRBJ2-5; TRBD2 agrees at 10 bases. Germline CDR1 SGHRS, CDR2 YFSETQ. This CDR3 is built from 14 residues. V lost 5 bases to trimming and J lost 2 bases; unmatched junction nucleotides: 3.

The J gene is TRBJ2-7, the V gene TRBV29-1, with a tentative D call TRBD1 (6 bases). Trimming left V 4 bases short and J 3 bases short, with 10 bases between. This CDR3 region has 12 residues. Per germline, CDR1 SQVTM and CDR2 ANQGSEA. Here the CDR3 reads CSVVGRGYEQYF. CDR3 nucleotides: TGCAGCGTTGTAGGCAGGGGCTACGAGCAGTACTTC.

The rearrangement uses TRBV5-6 and TRBJ2-2; D is uncertain. The CDR3 consists of 14 residues. Per the germline V gene, CDR1 is SGHDT and CDR2 is YYEEEE. The V end lost 0 bases, the J end lost 5 bases, and 8 bases lay between the germline ends. The CDR3 sequence is CASSLVGRTGELFF. CDR3 nucleotides: TGTGCCAGCAGCTTGGTAGGCAGAACCGGGGAGCTGTTTTTT.

This clone came up once. The chain has TRBV7-2 and TRBJ2-3; 7 bases fit TRBD1. The length of the CDR3 is 13 residues. Per the germline V gene, CDR1 is SGHTA and CDR2 is FQGNSA. V dropped 1 base and J dropped 13; count of bases not matched to a gene: 8. Here the CDR3 reads CASSLGRQGFKYF. The CDR3 DNA sequence: TGTGCCAGCAGCTTAGGGAGACAGGGATTTAAGTATTTT.

This chain uses TRBV2 with TRBJ1-1, with TRBD1 matching 9 bases. Germline lookup yields CDR1 SNHLY and CDR2 FYNNEI. Unmatched junction bases numbered 9, after V lost 5 bases and J lost 2 bases. The CDR3 is made up of 16 amino acids. The CDR3 DNA is TGTGCCAGCAGTCGTGGACAGGGGTTCATAAACACTGAAGCTTTCTTT. It is translated as CASSRGQGFINTEAFF. The variable domain in full, with the rest retrieved from reference TRBV2 and TRBJ1-1, is EPEVTQTPSHQVTQMGQEVILRCVPISNHLYFYWYRQILGQKVEFLVSFYNNEISEKSEIFDDQFSVERPDGSNFTLKIRSTKLEDSAMYFCASSRGQGFINTEAFFGQGTRLTVV.

V gene TRBV5-1 combines with J gene TRBJ1-4; 10 nucleotides agree with TRBD1. Germline V gene sequence: CDR1 SGHRS, CDR2 YFSETQ. Trimming removed 4 bases from V and 7 bases from J; junction bases left unmatched: 7. CDR3 length: 15 residues. Here the CDR3 DNA reads TGCGCCAGCAGCACGACCGGGACAGGGGTTGAAAAACTGTTTTTT. Translating gives CASSTTGTGVEKLFF.

Note on this clone: Other DNA sequences in this sample translate to the same CDR3. The chain recombines TRBV28 with TRBJ2-7; TRBD1 or TRBD2 may be the D gene (5 bases each). The CDR3 covers 13 residues. Germline CDR1 reads MDHEN; CDR2 reads SYDVKM. Trimming left V 6 bases short and J 3 bases short, with 12 bases between. The DNA of the CDR3 is TGTGCCAGCAGCCGGGGCATCGGCTACGAGCAGTACTTC. As protein: CASSRGIGYEQYF. Based on the CDR3 plus reference TRBV28 and TRBJ2-7, the full variable domain is DVKVTQSSRYLVKRTGEKVFLECVQDMDHENMFWYRQDPGLGLRLIYFSYDVKMKEKGDIPEGYSVSREKKERFSLILESASTNQTSMYLCASSRGIGYEQYFGPGTRLTVT.

The chain joins TRBV4-1 to TRBJ1-6; TRBD1 agrees at 7 bases. Germline CDR1 reads MGHRA; CDR2 reads YSYEKL. V was clipped by 2 bases and J by 2 bases; unmatched bases: 0. The CDR3 length is 15 residues. The chain's CDR3 is CASSQQGAYNSPLHF. In nucleotides, the CDR3 is TGCGCCAGCAGCCAACAGGGGGCCTATAATTCACCCCTCCACTTT.

V gene TRBV19 combines with J gene TRBJ1-4; TRBD1 matches 7 bases. After removal of 0 bases from V and 8 bases from J, the junction contained 6 bases not matched to a gene. The CDR3 contains 15 residues. Germline assignment: CDR1 LNHDA and CDR2 SQIVND (reference sequence). The DNA for the CDR3 is TGTGCCAGTAGTATAGATCTCAGGGGGGAGGAAAAACTGTTTTTT. Its translation: CASSIDLRGEEKLFF.

This rearrangement joins TRBV28 to TRBJ2-7; a weak D match, TRBD1 (6 bases). Deletions cut 6 bases from V and 3 bases from J, with 9 bases between. The CDR3 is 12 residues long. Germline V CDR1 and CDR2: MDHEN, SYDVKM. CDR3 bases: TGTGCCAGCAGGGCGGACAGCTACGAGCAGTACTTC. This gives the protein CASRADSYEQYF.